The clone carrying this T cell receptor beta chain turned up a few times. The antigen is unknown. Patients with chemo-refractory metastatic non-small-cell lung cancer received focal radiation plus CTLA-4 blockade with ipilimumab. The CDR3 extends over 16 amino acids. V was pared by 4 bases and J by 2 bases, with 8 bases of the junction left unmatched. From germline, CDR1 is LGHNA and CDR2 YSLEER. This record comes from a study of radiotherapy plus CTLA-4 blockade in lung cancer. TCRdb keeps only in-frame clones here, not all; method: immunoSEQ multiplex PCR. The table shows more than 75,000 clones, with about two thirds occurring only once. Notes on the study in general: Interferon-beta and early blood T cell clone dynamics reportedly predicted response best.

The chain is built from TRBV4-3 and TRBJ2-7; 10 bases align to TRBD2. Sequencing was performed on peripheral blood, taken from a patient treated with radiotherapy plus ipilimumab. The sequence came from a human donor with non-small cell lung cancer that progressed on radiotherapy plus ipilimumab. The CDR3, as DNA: TGCGCCAGCAGCCGATCGCTAGCGGGGGATACCTACGAGCAGTACTTC. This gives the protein CASSRSLAGDTYEQYF.